This entry lists 14 T cell receptor beta chains sequenced from one sample in a study of T cell responses to AZD1222 COVID-19 vaccine. TCRdb's table, derived via immunoSEQ multiplex PCR, lists solely in-frame clones and lacks some. The sample lists 160,000 or so clones, roughly 91% occurring once. The material was peripheral blood, obtained on day 0 of AZD1222 vaccination. The source is an adult in good health.

The chain links TRBV3-1 (or the pseudogene TRBV3-2) to TRBJ1-1; D not resolved. V was clipped by 4 bases and J by 4 bases, with 10 bases between them. This CDR3 is 13 amino acids long. The germline V gene has CDR1 LGHDT and CDR2 YNNKEL (reference sequence). In nucleotides, the CDR3 is TGTGCCAGCAGCCCAACCTTAACCACTGAAGCTTTCTTT. Translating gives CASSPTLTTEAFF.

The chain links TRBV5-8 to TRBJ1-2; D gene unclear. Germline values: CDR1 SGHTS, CDR2 YDEGEE. The CDR3 sequence is 14 residues long. Trimming left V 4 bases short and J 5 bases short, with 15 bases between. CDR3 loop: CASSPPRRAYGYTF. DNA of the CDR3: TGTGCCAGCAGCCCTCCTCGACGCGCATATGGCTACACCTTC. The variable domain in full, with the rest retrieved from reference TRBV5-8 and TRBJ1-2, is EAGVTQSPTHLIKTRGQQATLRCSPISGHTSVYWYQQALGLGLQFLLWYDEGEERNRGNFPPRFSGRQFPNYSSELNVNALELEDSALYLCASSPPRRAYGYTFGSGTRLTVV.

This clone appeared a single time. This chain uses TRBV28 with TRBJ1-5; D may be TRBD1 (5 bases). The V end lost 7 bases, the J end lost 3 bases, and 13 bases lay between the germline ends. Per germline, CDR1 MDHEN and CDR2 SYDVKM. CDR3 length equals 14 residues. The CDR3 nucleotides are TGTGCCAGCAAACCGGGGGAACTCAATCAGCCCCAGCATTTT. Translating gives CASKPGELNQPQHF. Looking up the rest from reference TRBV28 and TRBJ1-5 gives the full variable domain: DVKVTQSSRYLVKRTGEKVFLECVQDMDHENMFWYRQDPGLGLRLIYFSYDVKMKEKGDIPEGYSVSREKKERFSLILESASTNQTSMYLCASKPGELNQPQHFGDGTRLSIL.

The V gene is TRBV4-3, the J gene TRBJ1-5; TRBD1 matches at 8 bases. Germline-derived CDR1 and CDR2 are LGHNA and YSLEER. This CDR3 has 16 residues. J lost 4 bases, V lost 0 bases, and 5 bases had no gene match. This CDR3 is CASSQDRTGRNQPQHF. The CDR3 DNA is TGCGCCAGCAGCCAAGATCGGACAGGGAGGAATCAGCCCCAGCATTTT.

The V and J genes are TRBV3-1 (or the pseudogene TRBV3-2) and TRBJ1-1; a weak D match, TRBD1 (6 bases). V shed 1 base and J shed 1 base, with 7 bases lying between them. Germline V gives CDR1 LGHDT, CDR2 YNNKEL (reference sequence). The CDR3 contains 14 residues. CDR3 in amino acids: CASSQGTANTEAFF. In DNA form, the CDR3 reads TGTGCCAGCAGCCAAGGGACAGCGAACACTGAAGCTTTCTTT.

V usage is TRBV5-1 and J usage is TRBJ2-2; D might be TRBD1 or TRBD2, each matching 5 bases. In germline, CDR1 is SGHRS, CDR2 YFSETQ. The CDR3 is made up of 16 amino acids. Trimming took 3 bases from V and 4 from J, leaving 16 bases between them. CDR3 nucleotides: TGCGCCAGCAGCTCTCTAGGTACAGGAGGCACCGGGGAGCTGTTTTTT. Encoded protein: CASSSLGTGGTGELFF.

The genes are TRBV6-1 and TRBJ1-5; a weak D match, TRBD1 (5 bases). CDR1 and CDR2 from the germline V gene are MNHNS and SASEGT. V shed 2 bases and J shed 0 bases, with 8 bases lying between them. CDR3 length equals 15 residues. CDR3 DNA sequence: TGTGCCAGCAGTGAACAGGGCCATAGCAATCAGCCCCAGCATTTT. Residues: CASSEQGHSNQPQHF.

The rearrangement links TRBV11-2 to TRBJ2-7; TRBD2 aligns across 8 bases. The CDR3 totals 17 residues. V lost 0 bases and J lost 3; bases outside the gene matches: 10. The V gene's germline CDR1 is SGHAT and CDR2 FQNNGV. This CDR3 is CASSLDPILAEYYEQYF. CDR3 in DNA: TGTGCCAGCAGCTTAGATCCCATACTAGCGGAATACTACGAGCAGTACTTC.

The chain couples TRBV28 to TRBJ1-5; 7 nucleotides align to TRBD1. Germline V CDR1 and CDR2: MDHEN, SYDVKM. This CDR3 has 12 residues. The chain's CDR3 is CGAGGMEQPQHF. CDR3 in DNA: TGTGGGGCAGGGGGGATGGAGCAGCCCCAGCATTTT.

This chain uses TRBV6-5 with TRBJ1-2; unclear D gene. From germline, CDR1 is MNHEY and CDR2 SVGAGI. Deletions cut 5 bases from V and 3 bases from J, with 10 bases between. The CDR3 spans 13 residues. The CDR3 is CASSNFGDYGYTF. CDR3 sequence (DNA): TGTGCCAGCAGTAACTTCGGGGACTATGGCTACACCTTC.

The V and J genes are TRBV18 and TRBJ2-2; no clear D gene. This CDR3 comprises 15 residues. Germline V gene sequence: CDR1 KGHSH, CDR2 LQKENI. The V end lost 3 bases, the J end lost 7 bases, and 15 bases lay between the germline ends. The CDR3 nucleotides read TGTGCCAGCTCACCGACTGTCGCCTCCGGCGGGGAGCTGTTTTTT. Translated: CASSPTVASGGELFF.

The chain carries TRBV9 and TRBJ1-1; D possibly corresponds to TRBD1 (6 bases). The CDR3 is 15 amino acids. CDR1 SGDLS and CDR2 YYNGEE come from the germline V gene. Trimming left V 1 base short and J 4 bases short, with 14 bases between. The CDR3 reads CASSVQGNRGTEAFF. DNA for the CDR3: TGTGCCAGCAGCGTACAGGGGAACCGGGGCACTGAAGCTTTCTTT.

The chain recombines TRBV28 with TRBJ2-2; D is ambiguous. The V end lost 4 bases, the J end lost 4 bases, and 13 bases lay between the germline ends. The CDR3 loop spans 15 amino acids. Germline lookup yields CDR1 MDHEN and CDR2 SYDVKM. The DNA of the CDR3 is TGTGCCAGCAGTTCCCTCCCTAAATTCACCGGGGAGCTGTTTTTT. Its protein product is CASSSLPKFTGELFF.

CDR3 DNA: TGTGCCAGCAGCTTAACACCCCTTGATACGCAGTATTTT. Residues: CASSLTPLDTQYF. The J gene is TRBJ2-3, the V gene TRBV7-3; no definite D call. The ends were cut back, 0 bases at V and 6 bases at J, with 7 bases in the middle. Germline CDR1 SGHTA, CDR2 FQGTGA. The CDR3 is 13 residues long.